The clone carrying this TCR beta chain was counted a single time. This sample was taken from a study of blood T cell repertoires in COVID-19. The method was immunoSEQ multiplex PCR; TCRdb's version includes in-frame clones alone and lacks a portion of them. The sample records about 140,000 clones, about four fifths being singletons. The CDR3 covers 12 residues. Per germline, CDR1 MDHEN and CDR2 SYDVKM. V lost 4 bases and J lost 5, with 8 bases in between. This clonotype was sampled from a human donor in a cohort sampled during active COVID-19. The sequenced sample consisted of peripheral blood. The chain carries TRBV28 and TRBJ1-1; D not certain. The CDR3 bases are TGTGCCAGCAGTTCTAGTGGGACTGAAGCTTTCTTT. The encoded protein is CASSSSGTEAFF.